Presented here are 8 T cell receptor beta chains from one specimen sequenced in a study of OX40 agonist ivuxolimab in advanced cancers. TCRdb's table, derived via immunoSEQ multiplex PCR, lists solely in-frame clones and lacks some. The repertoire holds approximately 89,000 clones, roughly 91% seen once, with over 0.65% in the top ten. Sample: CD4+ or CD8+ T cells sorted from blood, taken in a trial of the OX40 agonist ivuxolimab. Receptors originate from an adult with an advanced solid tumor such as melanoma, head and neck, liver or kidney cancer.

The chain employs TRBV28 and TRBJ2-7; TRBD2 aligns across 7 bases. V trimming: 7 bases; J trimming: 1 base; junction bases outside the gene matches: 7. This CDR3 region has 14 residues. Germline values: CDR1 MDHEN, CDR2 SYDVKM. The CDR3, as DNA: TGTGCCAGCACTGACTGGGGGGGATCCTACGAGCAGTACTTC. Translated, it gives CASTDWGGSYEQYF.

This rearrangement joins TRBV7-2 to TRBJ1-3, with 9 bases aligning to TRBD1. Germline trimming cut 5 bases from V and 8 bases from J; bases unmatched to any gene: 4. The V gene's germline CDR1 is SGHTA and CDR2 FQGNSA. This CDR3 region has 13 residues. The CDR3 DNA reads as TGTGCCAGCAGCCGGACAGGGGTCGACACCATATATTTT. Its protein is CASSRTGVDTIYF.

This chain connects TRBV4-3 to TRBJ2-3; TRBD2 aligns across 11 bases. Germline loops: CDR1 LGHNA, CDR2 YSLEER. The V gene end was trimmed by 0 bases and the J gene end by 1 base; junction bases not matched to a gene: 3. This CDR3 is built from 17 residues. The CDR3 DNA sequence: TGCGCCAGCAGCCAAGATACTAGCGGGAGTGGCACAGATACGCAGTATTTT. This codes for CASSQDTSGSGTDTQYF.

The chain recombines TRBV7-3 with TRBJ2-5; 7 nucleotides match TRBD2. Trimming took 5 bases from V and 0 from J; bases not matched to a gene: 0. Looked up from germline, CDR1 is SGHTA and CDR2 is FQGTGA. The CDR3 is made up of 13 amino acids. Here the CDR3 DNA reads TGTGCCAGCAGCCGGGGGGACCAAGAGACCCAGTACTTC. Its protein product is CASSRGDQETQYF.

V and J are TRBV18 and TRBJ2-3; no definite D call. Germline-derived CDR1 and CDR2 are KGHSH and LQKENI. The CDR3 is 12 residues long. V was clipped by 3 bases and J by 4 bases, with 5 bases between them. CDR3 in amino acids: CASSPRPDTQYF. The DNA for the CDR3 is TGTGCCAGCTCACCTAGGCCAGATACGCAGTATTTT.

This clone was detected only once. This chain joins TRBV7-9 and TRBJ2-7; 7 bases line up with TRBD2. Trimming took 5 bases from V and 5 from J; bases not matched to a gene: 6. CDR3 length: 13 amino acids. Germline loops: CDR1 SEHNR, CDR2 FQNEAQ (reference sequence). CDR3 residues: CASSPRGGDEQYF. The CDR3 DNA reads TGTGCCAGCAGCCCCCGTGGGGGGGACGAGCAGTACTTC. Supplemented by reference TRBV7-9 and TRBJ2-7, the full variable domain reads DTGVSQNPRHKITKRGQNVTFRCDPISEHNRLYWYRQTLGQGPEFLTYFQNEAQLEKSRLLSDRFSAERPKGSFSTLEIQRTEQGDSAMYLCASSPRGGDEQYFGPGTRLTVT.

This clone was seen only once. The rearrangement uses TRBV5-6 and TRBJ1-6, with 9 bases that match TRBD1. The CDR3 runs to 15 residues. Germline V gene data show CDR1 as SGHDT and CDR2 as YYEEEE. After removal of 1 base from V and 10 bases from J, the junction contained 6 bases not matched to a gene. The CDR3 DNA reads TGTGCCAGCAGCTTGACCGGGACAGGGTCATCACCCCTCCACTTT. This encodes CASSLTGTGSSPLHF.

The chain couples TRBV7-2 to TRBJ2-2; tentatively, D is TRBD1 (5 bases). Per the germline V gene, CDR1 is SGHTA and CDR2 is FQGNSA. V dropped 10 bases and J dropped 1 base, with 10 bases sitting between them. The CDR3 contains 13 residues. CDR3 sequence: CAIRTGNTGELFF. The CDR3, as DNA: TGTGCCATCCGTACAGGGAACACCGGGGAGCTGTTTTTT.